This entry concerns a single T cell receptor beta chain. The PCR employed 60 Vbeta primers together with 13 Jbeta primers. Some clones are missing from TCRdb's copy, which holds only in-frame ones; the method was immunoSEQ multiplex PCR. The sample shows approximately 190,000 clones, 75% to 80% of them seen only once. The data are from a study of cytomegalovirus exposure and HLA in healthy donors. CDR3 length: 15 amino acids. V lost 1 base and J lost 4; bases outside the gene matches: 3. CDR1 and CDR2 (germline): SGHTA, FQGNSA. V and J are TRBV7-2 and TRBJ2-7, with 11 bases identical to TRBD2. Sample: PBMCs. The source of this sequence is a woman aged 30 to 39 in good health and CMV-seropositive. CDR3 sequence reads: CASSLDSGGVYEQYF. The DNA for the CDR3 is TGTGCCAGCAGCTTAGATAGCGGGGGGGTGTACGAGCAGTACTTC.